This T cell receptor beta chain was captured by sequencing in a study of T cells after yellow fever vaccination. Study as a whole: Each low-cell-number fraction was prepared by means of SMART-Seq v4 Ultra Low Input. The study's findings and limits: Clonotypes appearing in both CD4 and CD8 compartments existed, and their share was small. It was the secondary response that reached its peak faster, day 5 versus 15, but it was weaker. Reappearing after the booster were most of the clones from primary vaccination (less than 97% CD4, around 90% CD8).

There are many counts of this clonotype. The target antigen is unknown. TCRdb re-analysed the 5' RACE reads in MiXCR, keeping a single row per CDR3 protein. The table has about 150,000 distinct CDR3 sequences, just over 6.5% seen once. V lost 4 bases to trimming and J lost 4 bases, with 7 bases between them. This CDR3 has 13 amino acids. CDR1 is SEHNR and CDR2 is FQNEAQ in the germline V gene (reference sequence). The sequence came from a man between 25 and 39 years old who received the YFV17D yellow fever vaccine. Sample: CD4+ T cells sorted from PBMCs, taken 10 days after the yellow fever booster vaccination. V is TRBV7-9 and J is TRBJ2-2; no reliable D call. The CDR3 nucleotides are TGTGCCAGCAGCTCGATAGGCACCGGGGAGCTGTTTTTT. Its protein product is CASSSIGTGELFF.